The T cell receptor (beta chain) described here comes from a study of blood T cells in healthy people across ages. A second PCR of roughly 7 to 11 cycles used a sample-barcoded 5' primer and a J-beta primer mix. TCRdb itself ran the 5' RACE reads through MiXCR, one entry per CDR3 protein. The sample has 980,000 or so distinct CDR3 sequences; roughly 50% are singletons. This clonotype was seen just once. The antigen remains unidentified. Notes on the study in general: Bulk PBMC profiling left naive and antigen-experienced comparisons inconclusive. Strong correlation existed between TCR beta diversity and naive T cell percentage.

Looked up from germline, CDR1 is DFQATT and CDR2 is SNEGSKA (reference sequence). The CDR3 is 16 amino acids. Trimming at V came to 5 bases and at J to 2 bases, leaving 14 bases not matched to a gene. The clonotype was recovered from a man aged 30-40 years in good health. The chain uses TRBV20-1 and TRBJ2-5; 7 bases are shared with TRBD2. The sequenced sample consisted of blood. DNA for the CDR3: TGCAGTGCTCCAAAAGGAATAGTTAGCGGGCAAGAGACCCAGTACTTC. It yields the protein CSAPKGIVSGQETQYF.